Below, 13 T cell receptor beta chains from the same sample are listed, as sequenced in a study of identical twins. TCRdb re-called the 5' RACE reads through MiXCR, storing one row per CDR3 protein. Seen here are around 220,000 distinct CDR3 sequences, about 10% observed once, and the top ten hold 9% to 10%. The specimen was memory T cells sorted from blood. All receptors come from a man aged 45 to 65 in good health.

This clonotype came up many times. The gene calls are TRBV29-1 and TRBJ1-5; D remains unclear. CDR1 and CDR2 from the germline V gene are SQVTM and ANQGSEA. Trimming removed 4 bases at V and 0 bases at J, with 7 bases between. The CDR3 covers 13 residues. The CDR3 reads CSVVTVSNQPQHF. In DNA form, the CDR3 reads TGCAGCGTTGTTACAGTTAGCAATCAGCCCCAGCATTTT.

As regards this clonotype: A much larger clone lies one base from this, so it may be a read error. The chain joins TRBV5-8 to TRBJ1-1, with D maybe TRBD1 (6 bases). The CDR3 extends over 16 amino acids. With 7 bases removed from V and 4 bases from J, the gap between germline ends came to 23 bases. Per the germline V gene, CDR1 is SGHTS and CDR2 is YDEGEE. CDR3 coding DNA: TGTGCCAGCCGCTGGGAGGGTCAACTCAGGGGCACTGAAGCTTTCTTT. It is translated as CASRWEGQLRGTEAFF.

There are many counts of this clonotype. The gene calls are TRBV29-1 and TRBJ2-3, with 13 positions matching TRBD2. Germline values: CDR1 SQVTM, CDR2 ANQGSEA. This CDR3 region has 16 residues. Losses at the gene ends were 4 bases for V and 4 bases for J; bases not matched to a gene: 8. The CDR3 spells CSVGGTSGIFADTQYF. Here the CDR3 DNA reads TGCAGCGTTGGAGGGACTAGCGGGATCTTTGCAGATACGCAGTATTTT.

This chain uses TRBV6-1 with TRBJ2-5; possibly TRBD1 for D (5 bases). The CDR3 is 13 residues long. With 6 bases removed from V and 5 bases from J, the gap between germline ends came to 13 bases. Per the germline V gene, CDR1 is MNHNS and CDR2 is SASEGT. The CDR3 here is CASRDGARETQYF. The CDR3 DNA follows: TGTGCCAGCAGGGATGGGGCCCGGGAGACCCAGTACTTC.

This clonotype was observed a single time. This chain uses TRBV19 with TRBJ2-1; a possible D gene is TRBD1 (5 bases). V lost 6 bases and J 8 bases, leaving 20 bases between the germline ends. In germline, CDR1 is LNHDA, CDR2 SQIVND (reference sequence). The CDR3 covers 15 residues. The CDR3 sequence: CASRLRDSILDEQFF. The CDR3, as DNA: TGTGCCAGTAGGTTAAGAGACAGTATTCTCGATGAGCAGTTCTTC.

The chain joins TRBV20-1 to TRBJ2-2, with TRBD2 matching 13 bases. The CDR3 loop spans 15 amino acids. In germline, CDR1 is DFQATT, CDR2 SNEGSKA (reference sequence). V lost 4 bases, J lost 3 bases, and 2 bases stayed unmatched. The CDR3 is CSAIGLAGDTGELFF. In nucleotides, the CDR3 is TGCAGTGCTATAGGACTAGCGGGGGACACCGGGGAGCTGTTTTTT.

In its sample, this clonotype was seen many times. The chain couples TRBV7-2 to TRBJ1-5; 8 nucleotides line up with TRBD1. Germline CDR1 is SGHTA and CDR2 is FQGNSA. This CDR3 has 14 residues. The junction had 3 bases not matched to a gene; V was cut back by 2 bases and J by 6 bases. The CDR3 reads CASSLTGGRQPQHF. CDR3 sequence (DNA): TGTGCCAGCAGCTTAACAGGGGGGCGTCAGCCCCAGCATTTT.

This clonotype was seen repeatedly, ten times or more. The genes are TRBV20-1 and TRBJ1-5; D unclear. CDR3 length: 14 residues. V gave up 1 base and J gave up 2 bases, with 9 bases separating them. Germline lookup yields CDR1 DFQATT and CDR2 SNEGSKA (reference sequence). The CDR3 coding sequence is TGCAGTGCTAGAGGGGATTATGGCAATCAGCCCCAGCATTTT. Amino acid sequence: CSARGDYGNQPQHF.

This clonotype was detected ten times or more. The V call is TRBV6-2 or TRBV6-3, the J call TRBJ2-1; 9 nucleotides agree with TRBD1. J lost 2 bases, V lost 0 bases, and 5 bases had no gene match. There are 17 residues in the CDR3. CDR1 and CDR2 (germline): MNHEY, SVGEGT. The CDR3 DNA is TGTGCCAGCAGTTACTCGATTCGGACAGGGGCCTACAATGAGCAGTTCTTC. It specifies CASSYSIRTGAYNEQFF.

In its sample, this clonotype was seen a few times. In this CDR3 the conserved last residue, phenylalanine or tryptophan, is missing, so a read error is likely. The chain has TRBV28 and TRBJ2-4, with no clear D. CDR3 size: 14 residues. CDR1 and CDR2 from the germline V gene are MDHEN and SYDVKM. With 8 bases removed from V and 4 bases from J, the gap between germline ends came to 15 bases. CDR3: CASCRWAEKNIQYL. DNA of the CDR3: TGTGCCAGCTGCCGCTGGGCGGAGAAAAACATTCAGTACCTC.

Regarding this clonotype: This may be a read error, as it is one base from a much larger clone. This chain connects TRBV3-1 to TRBJ1-5; 9 nucleotides match TRBD1. CDR3 length equals 14 residues. Germline V gene data show CDR1 as LGHDT and CDR2 as YNNKEL (reference sequence). Trimming cost V 6 bases and J 6 bases; bases outside gene matches: 6. CDR3 amino acids: CASSVGQGFQPQHF. The DNA of the CDR3 is TGTGCCAGCAGTGTTGGACAGGGGTTTCAGCCCCAGCATTTT.

The V gene is TRBV2, the J gene TRBJ1-1; no clear D. The CDR3 is 16 residues long. Germline loops: CDR1 SNHLY, CDR2 FYNNEI. Trimming cost V 7 bases and J 4 bases, with 22 bases left between them. The CDR3, as DNA: TGTGCCAGCATTCAGTTTAGTGGGCTCGGTCTCACTGAAGCTTTCTTT. Its translation: CASIQFSGLGLTEAFF.

This chain links TRBV29-1 with TRBJ2-7; D uncertain. Trimming stripped 7 bases from V and 2 bases from J, with 12 bases between. Germline CDR1 and CDR2: SQVTM and ANQGSEA. The CDR3 loop spans 12 amino acids. The DNA of the CDR3 is TGCAGCGCTAAAGACAAAGCCTACGAGCAGTACTTC. This encodes CSAKDKAYEQYF.